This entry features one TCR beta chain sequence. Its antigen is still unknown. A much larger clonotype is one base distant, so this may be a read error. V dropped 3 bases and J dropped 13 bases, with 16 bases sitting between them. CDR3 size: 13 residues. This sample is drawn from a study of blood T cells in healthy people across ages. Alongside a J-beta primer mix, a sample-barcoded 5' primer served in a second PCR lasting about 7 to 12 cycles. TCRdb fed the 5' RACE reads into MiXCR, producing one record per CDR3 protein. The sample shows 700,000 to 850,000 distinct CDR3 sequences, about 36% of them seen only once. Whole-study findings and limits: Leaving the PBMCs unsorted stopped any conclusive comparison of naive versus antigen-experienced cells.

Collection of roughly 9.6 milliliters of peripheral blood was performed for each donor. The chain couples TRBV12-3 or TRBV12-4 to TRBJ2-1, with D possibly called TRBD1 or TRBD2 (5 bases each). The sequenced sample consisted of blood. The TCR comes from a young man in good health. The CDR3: CASSFGGPETQFF. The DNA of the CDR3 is TGTGCCAGCAGTTTTGGGGGTCCGGAGACCCAGTTCTTC.